These 17 T cell receptor beta chains originate from one sample sequenced in a study of shared clonotypes between healthy human individuals (dated by TCRdb to the early 2020s). Libraries were prepared through the immunoSEQ multiplex PCR assay. TCRdb's version of the immuneACCESS table is confined to in-frame rearrangements and falls short of the full clone set. An unresolved V gene accounts for under half of the shortfall where checked; the remainder is of unknown origin. The sample yields about 600,000 clones; roughly 98% were counted once. In total, the top ten clones hold 0.3% of the sample. CD8 naive samples were obtained by positive selection for CCR7 among CD45RO-negative cells, yielding a CD45RA+CCR7+ population from which TemRA cells were excluded. The sample taken for sequencing was naive CD8+ T cells sorted from blood. The label giving this sample's cell subset or site can be read as: CD45RA+CCR7+. The receptors shown here come from a man younger than 40 in good health.

In nucleotides, the CDR3 is TGTGCCAGCAGCTTGGACACCTGGGACTCCGGGGGCACTGAAGCTTTCTTT. This encodes CASSLDTWDSGGTEAFF. The chain recombines TRBV11-2 with TRBJ1-1, with D perhaps TRBD1 (5 bases). CDR1 SGHAT and CDR2 FQNNGV come from the germline V gene. CDR3 length: 17 amino acids. V was pared by 3 bases and J by 4 bases, with 21 bases between.

The chain couples TRBV28 to TRBJ1-5, with TRBD1 matching 7 bases. Unmatched junction bases numbered 8, after V lost 6 bases and J lost 3 bases. The CDR3 is made up of 15 amino acids. Germline loops: CDR1 MDHEN, CDR2 SYDVKM. Here the CDR3 reads CASRLDRSFNQPQHF. The CDR3 DNA sequence: TGTGCCAGCAGACTGGACAGGTCTTTCAATCAGCCCCAGCATTTT.

V is TRBV5-1 and J is TRBJ1-1; D is uncertain. The CDR3 length is 13 residues. V lost 4 bases, J lost 1 base, and 8 bases lay in between. Germline CDR1 and CDR2: SGHRS and YFSETQ. CDR3 coding DNA: TGCGCCAGCAGCGTGGGCCAGAACACTGAAGCTTTCTTT. This codes for CASSVGQNTEAFF.

The CDR3 protein is CASSLTAGVYYEQYF. DNA of the CDR3: TGTGCCAGCAGCTTAACAGCGGGAGTATACTACGAGCAGTACTTC. The chain has TRBV7-9 and TRBJ2-7; 8 bases agree with TRBD2. Trimming at V came to 2 bases and at J to 3 bases, leaving 6 bases not matched to a gene. CDR1 and CDR2 (germline): SEHNR, FQNEAQ (reference sequence). This CDR3 spans 15 amino acids. The variable domain in full, with the rest retrieved from reference TRBV7-9 and TRBJ2-7, is DTGVSQNPRHKITKRGQNVTFRCDPISEHNRLYWYRQTLGQGPEFLTYFQNEAQLEKSRLLSDRFSAERPKGSFSTLEIQRTEQGDSAMYLCASSLTAGVYYEQYFGPGTRLTVT.

The chain joins TRBV2 to TRBJ2-7; D is perhaps TRBD2 (6 bases). The germline V gene encodes CDR1 SNHLY and CDR2 FYNNEI. The V end was cut by 4 bases, the J end by 7 bases, with 17 bases between. The CDR3 contains 14 residues. CDR3 loop: CASSVRESPWEQYF. The CDR3 DNA sequence: TGTGCCAGCAGTGTTCGGGAGTCCCCTTGGGAGCAGTACTTC.

The gene calls are TRBV4-1 and TRBJ1-4; D is perhaps TRBD1 (5 bases). This CDR3 is 12 amino acids long. V dropped 0 bases and J dropped 11 bases, with 7 bases sitting between them. Germline loops: CDR1 MGHRA, CDR2 YSYEKL. Here the CDR3 DNA reads TGCGCCAGCAGCCAAGAAGGGGTGAAACTGTTTTTT. Protein: CASSQEGVKLFF.

The chain combines TRBV29-1 with TRBJ2-3, with 11 positions matching TRBD2. After removal of 1 base from V and 0 bases from J, the junction contained 12 bases not matched to a gene. The CDR3 length is 19 residues. Germline CDR1 and CDR2: SQVTM and ANQGSEA. The CDR3 loop reads CSVEGVGLAGGPSTDTQYF. The CDR3 nucleotides are TGCAGCGTTGAAGGGGTAGGGCTAGCGGGAGGTCCTAGCACAGATACGCAGTATTTT.

The chain uses TRBV6-5 and TRBJ2-7; possible D gene TRBD1, 6 bases. The germline gives CDR1 MNHEY, CDR2 SVGAGI. The CDR3 sequence is 14 residues long. The ends were cut back, 1 base at V and 2 bases at J, with 9 bases in the middle. CDR3: CASSYFTGTYEQYF. The CDR3 DNA sequence: TGTGCCAGCAGTTACTTTACAGGGACCTACGAGCAGTACTTC.

This chain links TRBV9 with TRBJ1-1; D gene unclear. V was clipped by 4 bases and J by 11 bases, with 21 bases between them. This CDR3 is built from 14 residues. The germline gives CDR1 SGDLS, CDR2 YYNGEE. In DNA form, the CDR3 reads TGTGCCAGCAGCCCCGACCAGGAGAAAATAGGGGCTTTCTTT. Amino acids: CASSPDQEKIGAFF.

The rearrangement uses TRBV27 and TRBJ2-7; 7 bases match TRBD2. The length of the CDR3 is 13 residues. The germline gives CDR1 MNHEY, CDR2 SMNVEV (reference sequence). V lost 7 bases and J lost 5; bases outside the gene matches: 8. This CDR3 reads CASTYGRTHEQYF. DNA of the CDR3: TGTGCCAGCACTTACGGGAGGACCCACGAGCAGTACTTC.

The J gene is TRBJ2-7, the V gene TRBV9, with D possibly being TRBD2 (5 bases). The CDR3 length is 14 residues. Germline CDR1 and CDR2: SGDLS and YYNGEE. Trimming took 3 bases from V and 7 from J, leaving 17 bases between them. CDR3 sequence: CASSASGGLEEQYF. Written as DNA, the CDR3 is TGTGCCAGCAGCGCCTCTGGAGGCCTTGAGGAGCAGTACTTC.

The table lists this clone with a count of one. The rearrangement links TRBV5-6 to TRBJ1-5; 7 nucleotides match TRBD1. V trimming: 3 bases; J trimming: 5 bases; junction bases outside the gene matches: 5. CDR3 length: 14 amino acids. Germline V gene lookup returns CDR1 SGHDT and CDR2 YYEEEE. CDR3 sequence: CASSSTGLDQPQHF. CDR3 nucleotides: TGTGCCAGCAGCTCGACAGGGTTGGATCAGCCCCAGCATTTT.

For the CDR3, the DNA is TGTGCCAGCTCACCACCGTTTCGGGAGGACACCGGGGAGCTGTTTTTT. It is translated as CASSPPFREDTGELFF. The V call is TRBV18, the J call TRBJ2-2; 7 nucleotides line up with TRBD2. CDR1 and CDR2 (germline): KGHSH, LQKENI. V lost 0 bases to trimming and J lost 3 bases; unmatched junction nucleotides: 4. CDR3 length equals 16 residues.

V is TRBV7-9 and J is TRBJ2-7; no clear D gene. Deletions cut 2 bases from V and 5 bases from J, with 7 bases between. The germline CDR1 and CDR2 sequences are SEHNR and FQNEAQ (reference sequence). CDR3 length equals 12 residues. The CDR3 protein is CASSLIFHEQYF. The CDR3 nucleotides are TGTGCCAGCAGCTTAATATTCCACGAGCAGTACTTC.

As to this clone: At the DNA level, this CDR3 is encoded by other sequences in the same sample as well. V usage is TRBV6-5 and J usage is TRBJ1-1; D is perhaps TRBD1 (5 bases). The V gene's germline CDR1 is MNHEY and CDR2 SVGAGI. The V end was cut by 2 bases, the J end by 3 bases, with 7 bases between. The CDR3 has 13 amino acids. This chain's CDR3 is CASSYSRDTEAFF. The CDR3 DNA follows: TGTGCCAGCAGTTACAGCAGGGACACTGAAGCTTTCTTT.

To note about this clone: Other DNA sequences in the sample encode the same CDR3. The chain couples TRBV6-5 to TRBJ2-7; 8 bases line up with TRBD1. CDR1 and CDR2 (germline): MNHEY, SVGAGI. Trimming cost V 2 bases and J 1 base; bases outside gene matches: 1. The CDR3 length is 14 residues. The CDR3 nucleotides read TGTGCCAGCAGTTACGGGGACAGGTCCTACGAGCAGTACTTC. This encodes CASSYGDRSYEQYF.

This chain uses TRBV27 with TRBJ2-5, with D hard to call. The CDR3 extends over 11 amino acids. The ends were cut back, 7 bases at V and 1 base at J, with 4 bases in the middle. CDR1 is MNHEY and CDR2 is SMNVEV in the germline V gene (reference sequence). CDR3 region: CASKIQETQYF. DNA for the CDR3: TGTGCCAGCAAGATCCAAGAGACCCAGTACTTC.